These 23 T cell receptor beta chains were all obtained from the same sample, sequenced in a study of blood T cell repertoires in COVID-19. Repertoires were generated with immunoSEQ multiplex PCR, while TCRdb's copy carries only in-frame clones and drops some. The sample consists of 140,000 or so clones, 85% of them appearing once. Sequencing was done on a sample of PBMCs or T cells enriched from blood (not recorded which). All receptors come from a middle-aged woman who had recovered from COVID-19.

The chain carries TRBV4-2 and TRBJ2-5; TRBD2 matches at 11 bases. The germline V gene encodes CDR1 LGHNA and CDR2 YNFKEQ. The CDR3 covers 17 residues. V gave up 1 base and J gave up 2 bases; unmatched junction bases: 6. The CDR3 region is CASSQGTSGRVQETQYF. The CDR3 DNA reads TGTGCCAGCAGCCAAGGGACTAGCGGGCGAGTACAAGAGACCCAGTACTTC.

The chain combines TRBV24-1 with TRBJ2-2; 7 nucleotides match TRBD2. This CDR3 spans 16 amino acids. Germline CDR1 is KGHDR and CDR2 is SFDVKD. Losses at the gene ends were 3 bases for V and 0 bases for J; bases not matched to a gene: 3. CDR3 protein: CATSDGSGTNTGELFF. The CDR3 nucleotides are TGTGCCACCAGTGATGGGAGCGGGACGAACACCGGGGAGCTGTTTTTT.

The chain recombines TRBV7-2 with TRBJ1-1; tentative D call: TRBD1 (6 bases). V was cut by 4 bases and J by 1 base, with 7 bases left in between. The CDR3 loop spans 13 amino acids. Germline CDR1 reads SGHTA; CDR2 reads FQGNSA. CDR3: CASSWGQNTEAFF. The CDR3 DNA reads as TGTGCCAGCAGCTGGGGACAGAACACTGAAGCTTTCTTT.

The chain joins TRBV11-2 to TRBJ2-3; D possibly corresponds to TRBD2 (6 bases). The CDR3 covers 14 residues. V gave up 0 bases and J gave up 6 bases, with 10 bases separating them. CDR1 is SGHAT and CDR2 is FQNNGV in the germline V gene. The CDR3 loop reads CASSLDSGRDTQYF. CDR3 in DNA: TGTGCCAGCAGCTTAGATTCGGGGAGGGATACGCAGTATTTT.

V usage is TRBV5-8 and J usage is TRBJ2-1; TRBD2 matches 8 bases. This CDR3 contains 15 residues. Germline assignment: CDR1 SGHTS and CDR2 YDEGEE. With 4 bases clipped from V and 5 bases from J, the junction kept 8 bases outside the gene matches. CDR3 region: CASSILAGHDNEQFF. The CDR3 DNA follows: TGTGCCAGCAGCATTCTAGCGGGTCACGACAATGAGCAGTTCTTC.

This clone was observed a handful of times. The V and J genes are TRBV18 and TRBJ1-1, with 7 bases that match TRBD1. V trimming: 2 bases; J trimming: 5 bases; junction bases outside the gene matches: 2. Germline assignment: CDR1 KGHSH and CDR2 LQKENI. The CDR3 covers 13 residues. CDR3 in DNA: TGTGCCAGCTCACCAGAACAGGGGACTGAAGCTTTCTTT. Protein: CASSPEQGTEAFF.

To note about this clone: Other DNA sequences in this sample translate to the same CDR3. The V and J genes are TRBV7-9 and TRBJ2-1, with a tentative D call TRBD1 (6 bases). This CDR3 spans 11 amino acids. Germline lookup yields CDR1 SEHNR and CDR2 FQNEAQ (reference sequence). V gave up 5 bases and J gave up 9 bases, with 8 bases separating them. CDR3 sequence reads: CASSLRGEQFF. DNA for the CDR3: TGTGCCAGCAGCCTCAGGGGTGAGCAGTTCTTC.

This sequence joins TRBV3-1 (or the pseudogene TRBV3-2) and TRBJ2-3, with D possibly being TRBD2 (5 bases). This CDR3 is 15 amino acids long. Germline V gene sequence: CDR1 LGHDT, CDR2 YNNKEL (reference sequence). V was clipped by 3 bases and J by 6 bases, with 16 bases between them. CDR3 loop: CASSQGPRAEDTQYF. For the CDR3, the DNA is TGTGCCAGCAGCCAGGGCCCCCGAGCGGAGGATACGCAGTATTTT.

This chain uses TRBV6-5 with TRBJ2-3; no reliable D call. CDR1 is MNHEY, CDR2 SVGAGI, per germline. CDR3 length: 15 amino acids. Between the trimmed V and J ends, which lost 6 bases and 3 bases, there was a span of 16 bases. In DNA form, the CDR3 reads TGTGCCAGCAGCCTCGCAGGCACAATGACAGATACGCAGTATTTT. Translation gives CASSLAGTMTDTQYF.

The chain couples TRBV28 to TRBJ2-7, with D unresolved. V was clipped by 5 bases and J by 1 base, with 6 bases between them. Germline V gene data show CDR1 as MDHEN and CDR2 as SYDVKM. CDR3 size: 12 residues. The CDR3 DNA is TGTGCCAGCAGTCTACGATCCTACGAGCAGTACTTC. Its protein is CASSLRSYEQYF.

In DNA, the CDR3 is TGCGCCAGCAGCGAGACCATCTTCAGGACGAACACCGGGGAGCTGTTTTTT. It yields the protein CASSETIFRTNTGELFF. The chain employs TRBV5-1 and TRBJ2-2; D call uncertain. Looked up from germline, CDR1 is SGHRS and CDR2 is YFSETQ. CDR3 length equals 17 residues. The V end was cut by 4 bases, the J end by 0 bases, with 16 bases between.

The genes are TRBV19 and TRBJ1-1; D gene ambiguous. The V end lost 0 bases, the J end lost 1 base, and 3 bases lay between the germline ends. The germline V gene has CDR1 LNHDA and CDR2 SQIVND (reference sequence). This CDR3 spans 13 amino acids. The CDR3 DNA reads TGTGCCAGTAGTATAGAGAGGAACACTGAAGCTTTCTTT. Protein product: CASSIERNTEAFF.

J is TRBJ1-1 and V is TRBV29-1, with no clear D. V was trimmed by 6 bases and J by 2 bases, leaving 16 bases between them. Looked up from germline, CDR1 is SQVTM and CDR2 is ANQGSEA. There are 14 residues in the CDR3. In nucleotides, the CDR3 is TGCAGCGTCCATCCCCCGGGAGGAAACACTGAAGCTTTCTTT. Amino acid sequence: CSVHPPGGNTEAFF.

The chain joins TRBV27 to TRBJ2-7; D possibly corresponds to TRBD2 (6 bases). Germline V lookup: CDR1 MNHEY, CDR2 SMNVEV (reference sequence). The CDR3 is made up of 14 amino acids. Trimming pared 8 bases from V and 1 base from J, leaving 15 bases between. CDR3 loop: CASSRDFDSYEQYF. CDR3 coding DNA: TGTGCCAGCTCGAGGGACTTTGATTCCTACGAGCAGTACTTC.

This clone was found a few times. The CDR3 DNA reads TGTGCCAGCAGTGTCAAGAGACAGGGTTCTCACGAGCAGTACTTC. This sequence encodes CASSVKRQGSHEQYF. The chain has TRBV2 and TRBJ2-7; TRBD1 agrees at 7 bases. Trimming removed 4 bases from V and 5 bases from J; junction bases left unmatched: 11. CDR1 is SNHLY, CDR2 FYNNEI, per germline. CDR3 length equals 15 residues.

The chain uses TRBV19 and TRBJ2-3, with 13 nucleotides matching TRBD2. V was clipped by 10 bases and J by 8 bases; unmatched bases: 9. CDR1 and CDR2 (germline): LNHDA, SQIVND (reference sequence). CDR3 length: 14 amino acids. CDR3 region: CATWTSGRVGTQYF. DNA for the CDR3: TGTGCCACCTGGACTAGCGGGAGAGTTGGTACGCAGTATTTT.

The chain recombines TRBV5-1 with TRBJ2-1, with 11 bases matching TRBD2. Germline V gene data show CDR1 as SGHRS and CDR2 as YFSETQ. Trimming removed 1 base from V and 7 bases from J; junction bases left unmatched: 7. The CDR3 consists of 16 residues. The CDR3 protein is CASSLLSGRERNEQFF. The CDR3 nucleotides are TGCGCCAGCAGCTTGCTTAGCGGGAGGGAGAGGAATGAGCAGTTCTTC.

The chain couples TRBV7-9 to TRBJ1-5; 8 bases align to TRBD1. Trimming at V came to 5 bases and at J to 2 bases, leaving 14 bases not matched to a gene. The CDR3 consists of 18 residues. Germline V CDR1 and CDR2: SEHNR, FQNEAQ (reference sequence). The CDR3 sequence is CASSPYPTGVGGNQPQHF. The CDR3 coding sequence is TGTGCCAGCAGCCCCTACCCGACAGGGGTTGGGGGCAATCAGCCCCAGCATTTT.

The rearrangement uses TRBV5-1 and TRBJ2-6; D possibly corresponds to TRBD1 (6 bases). The germline V gene encodes CDR1 SGHRS and CDR2 YFSETQ. The CDR3 sequence is 15 residues long. V shed 5 bases and J shed 1 base, with 10 bases lying between them. The CDR3, as DNA: TGCGCCAGCAGTCTACAGGGATCTGGGGCCAACGTCCTGACTTTC. Translation gives CASSLQGSGANVLTF. The entire variable domain, with the rest obtained from reference TRBV5-1 and TRBJ2-6, is as follows: KAGVTQTPRYLIKTRGQQVTLSCSPISGHRSVSWYQQTPGQGLQFLFEYFSETQRNKGNFPGRFSGRQFSNSRSEMNVSTLELGDSALYLCASSLQGSGANVLTFGAGSRLTVL.

In this sample, this clone turned up a few times. This chain uses TRBV5-6 with TRBJ1-6, with D possibly TRBD1 on 5 matching bases. Germline-derived CDR1 and CDR2 are SGHDT and YYEEEE. This CDR3 contains 16 residues. V was trimmed by 3 bases and J by 3 bases, leaving 13 bases between them. The CDR3: CASSSRRGNYNSPLHF. Here the CDR3 DNA reads TGTGCCAGCAGCTCCAGGAGGGGAAACTATAATTCACCCCTCCACTTT.

The chain recombines TRBV25-1 with TRBJ2-5; the D gene is possibly TRBD1 (5 bases). The V and J ends lost 8 bases and 5 bases respectively, with 9 bases between them. This CDR3 has 11 amino acids. Germline loops: CDR1 MGHDK, CDR2 SYGVNS. CDR3 DNA sequence: TGTGCCAGCGGCAGGGTCGAGACCCAGTACTTC. It encodes CASGRVETQYF.

The chain couples TRBV9 to TRBJ2-7; 8 bases are shared with TRBD1. J was trimmed by 3 bases and V by 0 bases; bases with no gene match: 2. The CDR3 runs to 14 residues. CDR1 and CDR2 (germline): SGDLS, YYNGEE. Here the CDR3 reads CASSVGTGYYEQYF. The CDR3 nucleotides read TGTGCCAGCAGCGTAGGGACAGGGTACTACGAGCAGTACTTC. The complete variable domain, with remaining parts taken from reference TRBV9 and TRBJ2-7, reads DSGVTQTPKHLITATGQRVTLRCSPRSGDLSVYWYQQSLDQGLQFLIQYYNGEERAKGNILERFSAQQFPDLHSELNLSSLELGDSALYFCASSVGTGYYEQYFGPGTRLTVT.

The chain has TRBV9 and TRBJ2-3, with D hard to call. Germline CDR1 reads SGDLS; CDR2 reads YYNGEE. V lost 0 bases, J lost 6 bases, and 14 bases lay in between. CDR3 length: 15 residues. The CDR3 here is CASSVGIIDGDTQYF. The DNA for the CDR3 is TGTGCCAGCAGCGTAGGAATAATCGACGGGGATACGCAGTATTTT.